This TCR beta chain was observed in a study of T cells in Graves' hyperthyroidism and ophthalmopathy. It was RNA transcripts that yielded the amplified TCR beta CDR3 regions. The TCR CDR3 was amplified in a first-round RT-PCR using the HTBI primer set. MiXCR, applied by TCRdb to the multiplex PCR reads, yields one record per CDR3 protein. The table lists about half a million distinct CDR3 sequences, about 20% of them singletons. Ten or more counts support this clonotype. CDR3 size: 11 residues. Trimming pared 2 bases from V and 4 bases from J, leaving 4 bases between. Looked up from germline, CDR1 is DFQATT and CDR2 is SNEGSKA (reference sequence).

This chain joins TRBV20-1 and TRBJ2-3; no firm D call. Source material: blood. The TCR was taken from a man aged 35-49 years with Graves' ophthalmopathy. DNA of the CDR3: TGCAGTGCTAGACTAGCAGATACGCAGTATTTT. Amino acids: CSARLADTQYF.